This T cell receptor beta chain was recovered during a study of cytomegalovirus exposure and HLA in healthy donors. TCRdb's copy holds only in-frame clones and misses some; the assay was immunoSEQ multiplex PCR. The sample holds roughly 150,000 clones, 88% seen once. The sequence derives from a man between 18 and 35 years old in good health and CMV-seronegative. The sequenced sample was PBMCs.

The CDR3 is CASSHTPITGPRNEAFF. The CDR3 DNA follows: TGTGCCAGCTCGCACACTCCCATAACAGGGCCGAGAAATGAAGCTTTCTTT. The rearrangement joins TRBV18 to TRBJ1-1, with D tentatively TRBD1 (6 bases). Trimming took off 6 bases at V and 7 bases at J, with 27 bases between the two ends. The CDR3 extends over 17 amino acids. Per germline, CDR1 KGHSH and CDR2 LQKENI.